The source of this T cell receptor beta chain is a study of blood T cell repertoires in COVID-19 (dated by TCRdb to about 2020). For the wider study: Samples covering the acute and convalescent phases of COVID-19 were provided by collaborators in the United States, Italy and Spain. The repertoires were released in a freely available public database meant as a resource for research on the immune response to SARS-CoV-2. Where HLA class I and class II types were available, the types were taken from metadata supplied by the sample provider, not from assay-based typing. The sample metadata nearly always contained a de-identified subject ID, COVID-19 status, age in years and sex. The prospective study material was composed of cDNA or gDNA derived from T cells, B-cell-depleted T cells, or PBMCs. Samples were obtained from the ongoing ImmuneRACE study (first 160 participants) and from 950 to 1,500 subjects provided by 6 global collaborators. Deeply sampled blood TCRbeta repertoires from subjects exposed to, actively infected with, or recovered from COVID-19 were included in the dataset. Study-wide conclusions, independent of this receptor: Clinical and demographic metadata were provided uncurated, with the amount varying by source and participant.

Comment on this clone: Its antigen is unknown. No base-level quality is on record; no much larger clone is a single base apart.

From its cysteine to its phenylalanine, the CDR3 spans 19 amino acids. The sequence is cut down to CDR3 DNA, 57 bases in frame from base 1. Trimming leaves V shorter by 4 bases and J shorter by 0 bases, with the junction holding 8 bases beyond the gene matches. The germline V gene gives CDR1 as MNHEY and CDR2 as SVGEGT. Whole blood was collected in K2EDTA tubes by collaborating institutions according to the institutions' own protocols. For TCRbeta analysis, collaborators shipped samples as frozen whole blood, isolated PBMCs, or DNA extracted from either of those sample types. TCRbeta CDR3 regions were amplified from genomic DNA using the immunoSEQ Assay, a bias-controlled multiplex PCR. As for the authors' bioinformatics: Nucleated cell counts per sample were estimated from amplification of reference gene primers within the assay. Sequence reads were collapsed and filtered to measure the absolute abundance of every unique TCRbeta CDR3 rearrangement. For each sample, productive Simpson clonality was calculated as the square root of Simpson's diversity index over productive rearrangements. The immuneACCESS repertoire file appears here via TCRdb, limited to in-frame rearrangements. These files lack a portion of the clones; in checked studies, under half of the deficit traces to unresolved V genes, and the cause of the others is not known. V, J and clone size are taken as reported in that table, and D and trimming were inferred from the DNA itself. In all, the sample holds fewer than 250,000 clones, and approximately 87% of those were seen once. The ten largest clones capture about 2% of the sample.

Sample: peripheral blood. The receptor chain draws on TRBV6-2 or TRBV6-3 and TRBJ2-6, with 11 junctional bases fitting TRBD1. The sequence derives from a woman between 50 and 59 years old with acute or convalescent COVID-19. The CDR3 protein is CASSFHRDRGGSGANVLTF. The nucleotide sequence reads TGTGCCAGCAGTTTTCATAGGGACAGGGGGGGCTCTGGGGCCAACGTCCTGACTTTC.